This T cell receptor beta chain is drawn from a study of T cell responses to AZD1222 COVID-19 vaccine. This CDR3 spans 14 amino acids. V lost 6 bases and J 7 bases, leaving 16 bases between the germline ends. Germline values: CDR1 LGHDT, CDR2 YNNKEL (reference sequence). Sequenced by immunoSEQ multiplex PCR; TCRdb stores in-frame clones only, minus some. The top ten hold 4% to 5.5% of the sample, which has 120,000 or so clones, about 91% seen once. The TCR sequence derives from an adult in good health. Sample: peripheral blood, taken on day 0 of AZD1222 vaccination. V gene TRBV3-1 (or the pseudogene TRBV3-2) combines with J gene TRBJ2-1; D assignment may be TRBD1 or TRBD2 (6 bases each). This CDR3 reads CASSRVGGLNEQFF. The DNA for the CDR3 is TGTGCCAGCAGTCGGGTGGGGGGCCTGAATGAGCAGTTCTTC.